What follows are 18 T cell receptor beta chains derived from one specimen sequenced in a study of T cells in Graves' hyperthyroidism and ophthalmopathy. There were TCR beta CDR3 regions amplified from RNA transcripts. First-round RT-PCR targeting the TCR CDR3 was performed with the HTBI primer set. One entry per CDR3 protein, called by TCRdb with MiXCR from the multiplex PCR reads. Seen here are 650,000 to 850,000 distinct CDR3 sequences, over 15% observed once, and the top ten hold over 15%. The sequenced sample consisted of blood. All receptors come from a woman aged 45-65 years with Graves' hyperthyroidism that later progressed to Graves' ophthalmopathy.

This clonotype was seen at least ten times. The chain couples TRBV10-2 to TRBJ2-7, with a tentative D call TRBD2 (6 bases). V lost 0 bases and J 0 bases, leaving 15 bases between the germline ends. Per the germline V gene, CDR1 is WSHSY and CDR2 is SAAADI. The CDR3 has 17 residues. The DNA of the CDR3 is TGCGCCAGCAGTGAGTCAGGAGGGTCCTTAAGCTCCTACGAGCAGTACTTC. This sequence encodes CASSESGGSLSSYEQYF.

The table lists this clonotype with a few counts. The rearrangement links TRBV2 to TRBJ2-5; D not certain. The CDR3 contains 12 residues. Germline assignment: CDR1 SNHLY and CDR2 FYNNEI. V lost 7 bases and J 1 base, leaving 7 bases between the germline ends. The CDR3 bases are TGTGCCAGCATCGTCAGCCAAGAGACCCAGTACTTC. Translating gives CASIVSQETQYF. Combining the CDR3 with reference TRBV2 and TRBJ2-5 gives the whole variable domain EPEVTQTPSHQVTQMGQEVILRCVPISNHLYFYWYRQILGQKVEFLVSFYNNEISEKSEIFDDQFSVERPDGSNFTLKIRSTKLEDSAMYFCASIVSQETQYFGPGTRLLVL.

V and J are TRBV28 and TRBJ1-6, with a weak D call TRBD1 (6 bases). This CDR3 region has 15 residues. Between the trimmed V and J ends, which lost 6 bases and 4 bases, there was a span of 13 bases. From germline, CDR1 is MDHEN and CDR2 SYDVKM. The CDR3 coding sequence is TGTGCCAGCAGCAAACAGGGCACGTATAATTCACCCCTCCACTTT. Residues: CASSKQGTYNSPLHF. The full variable domain, completed using reference TRBV28 and TRBJ1-6, is DVKVTQSSRYLVKRTGEKVFLECVQDMDHENMFWYRQDPGLGLRLIYFSYDVKMKEKGDIPEGYSVSREKKERFSLILESASTNQTSMYLCASSKQGTYNSPLHFGNGTRLTVT.

The rearrangement uses TRBV20-1 and TRBJ1-1; D uncertain. V gave up 0 bases and J gave up 5 bases, with 16 bases separating them. From germline, CDR1 is DFQATT and CDR2 SNEGSKA (reference sequence). The CDR3 is 15 residues long. The CDR3 DNA reads TGCAGTGCTAGAGATTCCCCCGGGAAGCCGACTGAAGCTTTCTTT. The encoded protein is CSARDSPGKPTEAFF.

This clonotype was observed at least ten times. In nucleotides, the CDR3 is TGTGCCAGCTCACCCGCGGGGGGAGGGGATCGGACTGAAGCTTTCTTT. Protein sequence: CASSPAGGGDRTEAFF. The chain combines TRBV18 with TRBJ1-1; a weak D match, TRBD1 (5 bases). The V gene's germline CDR1 is KGHSH and CDR2 LQKENI. Trimming cost V 3 bases and J 5 bases, with 19 bases left between them. The CDR3 is 16 amino acids.

This clonotype was counted ten times or more. CDR3 amino acids: CASSLQEFGSPLHF. CDR3 sequence (DNA): TGTGCCAGCAGTTTACAGGAATTTGGGTCACCCCTCCACTTT. This chain links TRBV27 with TRBJ1-6; D remains unclear. The ends were cut back, 2 bases at V and 10 bases at J, with 12 bases in the middle. Germline V gene lookup returns CDR1 MNHEY and CDR2 SMNVEV (reference sequence). This CDR3 comprises 14 residues.

A few counts support this clonotype. The rearrangement uses TRBV30 and TRBJ2-4, with a possible D match to TRBD2 (6 bases). The CDR3 is 14 amino acids. Trimming took 1 base from V and 0 from J, leaving 7 bases between them. Looked up from germline, CDR1 is GTSNPN and CDR2 is SVGIG (reference sequence). The CDR3 here is CAWSAGVAKNIQYF. In nucleotides, the CDR3 is TGTGCCTGGAGTGCGGGAGTAGCCAAAAACATTCAGTACTTC.

DNA of the CDR3: TGCAGCGTTGAAGATGGGGGGGCCAACGTCCTGACTTTC. It yields the protein CSVEDGGANVLTF. The chain is built from TRBV29-1 and TRBJ2-6; D not resolved. Germline assignment: CDR1 SQVTM and CDR2 ANQGSEA. This CDR3 region has 13 residues. Trimming removed 0 bases at V and 4 bases at J, with 4 bases between.

This clonotype was recorded many times. V is TRBV18 and J is TRBJ2-7; 11 nucleotides line up with TRBD1. This CDR3 comprises 16 residues. Unmatched junction bases numbered 3, after V lost 1 base and J lost 1 base. Germline CDR1 is KGHSH and CDR2 is LQKENI. The CDR3 sequence: CASSPRGTGGSYEQYF. CDR3 nucleotide sequence: TGTGCCAGCTCACCACGAGGGACAGGGGGTTCCTACGAGCAGTACTTC. The full variable domain, its missing parts supplied by reference TRBV18 and TRBJ2-7, is NAGVMQNPRHLVRRRGQEARLRCSPMKGHSHVYWYRQLPEEGLKFMVYLQKENIIDESGMPKERFSAEFPKEGPSILRIQQVVRGDSAAYFCASSPRGTGGSYEQYFGPGTRLTVT.

In its sample, this clonotype was seen many times. This rearrangement joins TRBV11-2 to TRBJ1-1; D gene unclear. Germline V lookup: CDR1 SGHAT, CDR2 FQNNGV. This CDR3 has 13 amino acids. V lost 3 bases and J 5 bases, leaving 10 bases between the germline ends. CDR3 sequence: CASSFRRRTEAFF. CDR3 nucleotides: TGTGCCAGCAGCTTCCGGAGAAGGACTGAAGCTTTCTTT.

CDR3 region: CASSLELTYNEQFF. CDR3 coding DNA: TGTGCCAGCAGCTTAGAACTCACCTACAATGAGCAGTTCTTC. The chain couples TRBV7-3 to TRBJ2-1; D not certain. Trimming removed 2 bases from V and 2 bases from J, with 7 bases in between. The CDR3 loop spans 14 amino acids. Germline V lookup: CDR1 SGHTA, CDR2 FQGTGA.

This clonotype was detected a few times. The CDR3 protein is CASSFTLPGVSNQPQHF. The CDR3 DNA is TGTGCCAGCAGTTTTACTCTTCCAGGGGTGAGCAATCAGCCCCAGCATTTT. The V gene is TRBV27, the J gene TRBJ1-5, with D perhaps matching TRBD1 (6 bases). The CDR3 consists of 17 residues. Deletions cut 3 bases from V and 1 base from J, with 16 bases between. The germline V gene encodes CDR1 MNHEY and CDR2 SMNVEV (reference sequence).

This clonotype came up many times. V usage is TRBV12-3 or TRBV12-4 and J usage is TRBJ2-5; no reliable D call. CDR3 length equals 13 residues. With 8 bases removed from V and 3 bases from J, the gap between germline ends came to 13 bases. CDR3 region: CASRPPTEETQYF. DNA for the CDR3: TGTGCCAGCCGGCCCCCAACGGAAGAGACCCAGTACTTC.

This clonotype has a count of ten or more. The chain joins TRBV6-2 or TRBV6-3 to TRBJ2-7; maybe TRBD2 (5 bases). Trimming took off 2 bases at V and 3 bases at J, with 23 bases between the two ends. From germline, CDR1 is MNHEY and CDR2 SVGEGT. There are 18 residues in the CDR3. The DNA for the CDR3 is TGTGCCAGCAGTTACCTGGCGTCGCCGGCCCCTGAGGGCTACGAGCAGTACTTC. It translates to CASSYLASPAPEGYEQYF.

The rearrangement uses TRBV20-1 and TRBJ2-7, with 8 bases aligning to TRBD1. This CDR3 is 14 amino acids long. The V gene's germline CDR1 is DFQATT and CDR2 SNEGSKA (reference sequence). The V gene end was trimmed by 7 bases and the J gene end by 3 bases; junction bases not matched to a gene: 11. CDR3 nucleotides: TGCAGTGTTGAGGGGGACAGGAGAAACTACGAGCAGTACTTC. Its protein product is CSVEGDRRNYEQYF.

This sequence joins TRBV4-1 and TRBJ2-2; 8 bases are a match to TRBD2. The junction had 7 bases not matched to a gene; V was cut back by 1 base and J by 3 bases. The CDR3 spans 17 residues. Per the germline V gene, CDR1 is MGHRA and CDR2 is YSYEKL. CDR3 loop: CASSQAVGLEYTGELFF. CDR3 nucleotide sequence: TGCGCCAGCAGCCAAGCGGTGGGACTAGAATACACCGGGGAGCTGTTTTTT.

This clonotype was detected only a few times. The rearrangement joins TRBV19 to TRBJ2-3; 7 nucleotides match TRBD1. Trimming removed 0 bases from V and 3 bases from J; junction bases left unmatched: 18. The CDR3 spans 20 residues. Germline-derived CDR1 and CDR2 are LNHDA and SQIVND (reference sequence). The CDR3 DNA reads as TGTGCCAGTAGTATAGATCCCCCAGCACAGGGGTCGTTTGGTACAGATACGCAGTATTTT. Amino acids: CASSIDPPAQGSFGTDTQYF. The whole variable domain, filled in from reference TRBV19 and TRBJ2-3, reads DGGITQSPKYLFRKEGQNVTLSCEQNLNHDAMYWYRQDPGQGLRLIYYSQIVNDFQKGDIAEGYSVSREKKESFPLTVTSAQKNPTAFYLCASSIDPPAQGSFGTDTQYFGPGTRLTVL.

This clonotype was counted ten times or more. V gene TRBV5-1 combines with J gene TRBJ2-1, with 10 nucleotides matching TRBD1. This CDR3 contains 16 residues. Germline loops: CDR1 SGHRS, CDR2 YFSETQ. With V trimmed by 4 bases and J by 4 bases, 8 bases remained unmatched. The CDR3 sequence: CASSAAGTGAYNEQFF. The CDR3 nucleotides read TGCGCCAGCAGCGCGGCCGGGACAGGGGCGTACAATGAGCAGTTCTTC.